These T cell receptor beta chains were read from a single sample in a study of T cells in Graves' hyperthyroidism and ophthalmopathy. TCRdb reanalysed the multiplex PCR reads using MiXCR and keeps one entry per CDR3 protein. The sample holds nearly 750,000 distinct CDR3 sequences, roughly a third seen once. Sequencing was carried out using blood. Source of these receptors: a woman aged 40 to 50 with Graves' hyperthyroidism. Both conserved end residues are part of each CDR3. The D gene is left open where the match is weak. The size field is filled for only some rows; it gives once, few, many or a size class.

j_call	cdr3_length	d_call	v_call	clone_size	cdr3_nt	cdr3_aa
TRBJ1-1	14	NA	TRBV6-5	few	TGTGCCAGCAGTCCACAGGCTCCCAACACTGAAGCTTTCTTT	CASSPQAPNTEAFF
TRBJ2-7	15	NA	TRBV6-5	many	TGTGCCAGCAGTCCCTGGACAGAGTTCTCCCCCGAGCAGTACTTC	CASSPWTEFSPEQYF
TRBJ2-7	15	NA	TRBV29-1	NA	TGCAGCGTTGAAGACGGGACACAAACGGGCTTCGAGCAGTACTTC	CSVEDGTQTGFEQYF
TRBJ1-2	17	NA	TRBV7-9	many	TGTGCCAGCAGCTTAGTTCCCGGACAGACTAGCAACTATGGCTACACCTTC	CASSLVPGQTSNYGYTF
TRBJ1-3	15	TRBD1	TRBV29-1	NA	TGCAGCGTTGCCCGACAGGGCCCACGCGGCAACACCATATATTTT	CSVARQGPRGNTIYF
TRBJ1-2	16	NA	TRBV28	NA	TGTGCCAGTAAGTCCTTGGGCTACGCATCTAACTATGGCTACACCTTC	CASKSLGYASNYGYTF
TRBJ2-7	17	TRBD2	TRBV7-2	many	TGTGCCAGCAGCTCCGCCCCACTAGCGGGGCGCTCCTACGAGCAGTACTTC	CASSSAPLAGRSYEQYF
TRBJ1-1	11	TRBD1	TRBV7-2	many	TGTGCCAGCAGCCCCCGGACAGGAGCTTTCTTT	CASSPRTGAFF
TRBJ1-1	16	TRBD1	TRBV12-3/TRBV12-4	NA	TGTGCCAGCAGTGACAAGCCGGGACAGGGTAACACTGAAGCTTTCTTT	CASSDKPGQGNTEAFF
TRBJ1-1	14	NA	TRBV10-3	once	TGTGCCATCAGTGAAGGGGCCGAGGGCACTGAAGCTTTCTTT	CAISEGAEGTEAFF
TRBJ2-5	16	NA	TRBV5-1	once	TGCGCCAGCAGCTTGCTGCCGGGAGTAGGTGGGGAGACCCGGTACTTC	CASSLLPGVGGETRYF
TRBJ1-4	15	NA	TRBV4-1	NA	TGCGCCAGCAGCCAAGATGGATACGTGAATGAAAAACTGTTTTTT	CASSQDGYVNEKLFF
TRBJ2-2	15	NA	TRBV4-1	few	TGCGCCAGCAGCCAAGAGCCAGGGAACACCGGGGAGCTGTTTTTT	CASSQEPGNTGELFF
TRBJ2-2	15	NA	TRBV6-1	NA	TGTGCCAGCAGTGGGGGGGACTTAAACACCGGGGAGCTGTTTTTT	CASSGGDLNTGELFF
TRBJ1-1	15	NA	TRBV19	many	TGTGCCAGCCCGAACTCGCGACAGATGAACACTGAAGCTTTCTTT	CASPNSRQMNTEAFF
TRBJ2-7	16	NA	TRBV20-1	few	TGCAGTGCTTATCACCAGGGGGAGGGGTGGACCTACGAGCAGTACTTC	CSAYHQGEGWTYEQYF
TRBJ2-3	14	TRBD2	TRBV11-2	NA	TGTGCCAGCAGCCCCAGACTAGCGAGAGATACGCAGTATTTT	CASSPRLARDTQYF
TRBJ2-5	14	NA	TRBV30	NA	TGTGCCTGGATGGCAGGGTACACACAGGAGACCCAGTACTTC	CAWMAGYTQETQYF
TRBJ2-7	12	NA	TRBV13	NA	TGTGCCAGCGGCCGAACATCCTACGAGCAGTACTTC	CASGRTSYEQYF
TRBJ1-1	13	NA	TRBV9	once	TGTGCCAGCAGCGGCCCCCGGAACACTGAAGCTTTCTTT	CASSGPRNTEAFF
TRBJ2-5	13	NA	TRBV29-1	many	TGCAGCGTTGAAGTGGCAGGGACAACGACCCAGTACTTC	CSVEVAGTTTQYF
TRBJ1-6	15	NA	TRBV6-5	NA	TGTGCCAGCAGTGAAATGGGGGGGAATAATTCACCCCTCCACTTT	CASSEMGGNNSPLHF
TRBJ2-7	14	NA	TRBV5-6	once	TGTGCCAGCAGCTTGCAGGGGTCCCCCTACGAGCAGTACTTC	CASSLQGSPYEQYF
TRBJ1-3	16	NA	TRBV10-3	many	TGTGCCATCAGTGTGGGGGGGCCGGATTCCGGAAACACCATATATTTT	CAISVGGPDSGNTIYF
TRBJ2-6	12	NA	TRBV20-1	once	TGCAGTGCTAGAGTTCAGGGCGGCACTGAAGCTTTC	CSARVQGGTEAF
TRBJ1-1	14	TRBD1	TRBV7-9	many	TGTGCCAGCAGCAGATGGACAGGGGTTGGTGAAGCTTTCTTT	CASSRWTGVGEAFF
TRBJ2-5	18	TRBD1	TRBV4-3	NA	TGCGCCAGCAGCCAAAAATTTACCGGGACAGGTCCGGGAAAGACCCAGTACTTC	CASSQKFTGTGPGKTQYF
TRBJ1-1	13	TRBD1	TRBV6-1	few	TGTGCCAGCAATGACAGGGTAGACACTGAAGCTTTCTTT	CASNDRVDTEAFF
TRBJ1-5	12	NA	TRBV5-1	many	TGCGCCAGCAGCTTGGACGGTCAGCCCCAGCATTTT	CASSLDGQPQHF
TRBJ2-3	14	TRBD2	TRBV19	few	TGTGCCAGTCATACTAGCGGCAGCACAGATACGCAGTATTTT	CASHTSGSTDTQYF
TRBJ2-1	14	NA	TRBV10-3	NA	TGTGCCATCAGTGAGGAGGGGCAGAGGTCTGAGCAGTTCTTC	CAISEEGQRSEQFF
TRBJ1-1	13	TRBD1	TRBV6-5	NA	TGTGCCAGCACCCGGGACAGGGCTTCTGAAGCTTTCTTT	CASTRDRASEAFF
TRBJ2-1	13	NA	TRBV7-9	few	TGTGCCAGCAGCTTAGAAGTAAACAATGAGCAGTTCTTC	CASSLEVNNEQFF
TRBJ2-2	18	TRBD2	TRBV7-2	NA	TGTGCCAGCAGCTCCCGACTAGCGGGAGGGCCGTTCCCCGGGGAGCTGTTTTTT	CASSSRLAGGPFPGELFF
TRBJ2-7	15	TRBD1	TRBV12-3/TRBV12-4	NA	TGTGCCAGCAGTCCACCGGGACAGGGAGCCCACGAGCAGTACTTC	CASSPPGQGAHEQYF
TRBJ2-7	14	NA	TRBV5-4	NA	TGTGCCAGCAGCTTGGATGGGGGGATATACGAGCAGTACTTC	CASSLDGGIYEQYF
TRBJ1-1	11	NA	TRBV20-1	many	TGCAGTGCTAGTAGAGGGCGCGGGACTTTCTTT	CSASRGRGTFF
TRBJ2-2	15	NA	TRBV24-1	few	TGTGCCACCAGTGATCGTAACAGGAACACCGGGGAGCTGTTTTTT	CATSDRNRNTGELFF
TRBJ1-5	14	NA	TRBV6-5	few	TGTGCCAGCAGTCGGGTAGGTTTTGATCAGCCCCAGCATTTT	CASSRVGFDQPQHF
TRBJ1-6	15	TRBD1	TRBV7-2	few	TGTGCCAGCAGTCCAGACAGGGGGGTTCAATCACCCCTCCACTTT	CASSPDRGVQSPLHF
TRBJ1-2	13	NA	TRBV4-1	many	TGCGCCAGCAGCCAAGGAAGGTTCCATGGCTACACCTTC	CASSQGRFHGYTF
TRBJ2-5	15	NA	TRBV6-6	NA	TGTGCCAGCAGTTACTCGGACGGGCAACAAGAGACCCAGTACTTC	CASSYSDGQQETQYF
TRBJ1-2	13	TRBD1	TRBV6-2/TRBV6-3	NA	TGTGCGATTCAAGCAGGGGGCCTCTATGGCTACACCTTC	CAIQAGGLYGYTF
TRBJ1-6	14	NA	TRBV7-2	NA	TGTGCCAGCAGCCAAGGTCCGACGGGTTCACCCCTCCACTTT	CASSQGPTGSPLHF
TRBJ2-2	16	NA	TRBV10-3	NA	TGTGCCATCAGTGAGTCGTTGACTATCTACGGCGGGGAGCTGTTTTTT	CAISESLTIYGGELFF
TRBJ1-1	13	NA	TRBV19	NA	TGTGCCACTGAGCGGGGGCCTAGGACTGAAGCTTTCTTT	CATERGPRTEAFF
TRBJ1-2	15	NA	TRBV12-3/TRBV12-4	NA	TGTGCCAGTGGGGGTAGTAGGACGGGGAACTATGGCTACACCTTC	CASGGSRTGNYGYTF
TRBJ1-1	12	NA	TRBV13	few	TGTGCCAGCAGCCGAGGACAGCAGGTAGCTTTCTTT	CASSRGQQVAFF
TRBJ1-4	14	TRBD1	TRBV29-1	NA	TGCAGCGTTGAGTCGGGACAGGGTATTGAAAAACTGTTTTTT	CSVESGQGIEKLFF
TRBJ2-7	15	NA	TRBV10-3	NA	TGTGCCATCAGTTCGGTTGGCTCAGGGGTCCACGAGCAGTACTTC	CAISSVGSGVHEQYF
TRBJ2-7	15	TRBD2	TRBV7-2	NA	TGTGCCAGCAGCTCCAGCGGGGGCTACTCCTACGAGCAGTACTTC	CASSSSGGYSYEQYF
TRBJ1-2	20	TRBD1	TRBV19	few	TGTGCCAGTAGTATCCCTGGGACCGGGACAGGGGCCCTACCTAACTATGGCTACACCTTC	CASSIPGTGTGALPNYGYTF
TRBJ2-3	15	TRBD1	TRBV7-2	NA	TGTGCCAGCAGCTCCTTCGGACAGGGCGCAGATACGCAGTATTTT	CASSSFGQGADTQYF
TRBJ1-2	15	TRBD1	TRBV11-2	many	TGTGCCAGCAGCTATGCACCTGGACAGGGCTATGGCTACACCTTC	CASSYAPGQGYGYTF
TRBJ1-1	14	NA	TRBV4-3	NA	TGCGCCAGCAGCCCGCTGGAAGTCGCATCTGAAGCTTTCTTT	CASSPLEVASEAFF
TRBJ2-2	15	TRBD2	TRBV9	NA	TGTGCCAGCAGCGTAGTTCCGGGGGGGCCCGGGGAGCTGTTTTTT	CASSVVPGGPGELFF
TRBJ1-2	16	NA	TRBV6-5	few	TGTGCCAGCAGTTACGTCTCCACAGGAGCAAACTATGGCTACACCTTC	CASSYVSTGANYGYTF